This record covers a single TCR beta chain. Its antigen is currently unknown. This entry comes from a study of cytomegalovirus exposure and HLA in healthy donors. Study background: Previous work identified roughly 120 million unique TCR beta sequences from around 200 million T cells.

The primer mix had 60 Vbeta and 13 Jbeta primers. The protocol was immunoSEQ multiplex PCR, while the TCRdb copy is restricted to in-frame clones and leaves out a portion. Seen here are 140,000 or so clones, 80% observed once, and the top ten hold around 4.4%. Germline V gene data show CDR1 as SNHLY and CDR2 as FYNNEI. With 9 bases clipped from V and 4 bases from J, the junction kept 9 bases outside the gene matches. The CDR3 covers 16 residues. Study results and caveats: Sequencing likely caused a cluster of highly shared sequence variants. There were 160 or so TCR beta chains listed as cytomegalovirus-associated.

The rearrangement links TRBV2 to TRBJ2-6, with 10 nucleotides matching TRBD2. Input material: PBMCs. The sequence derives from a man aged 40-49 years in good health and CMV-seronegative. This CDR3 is CASGSGGPPGANVLTF. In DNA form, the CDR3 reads TGTGCCAGTGGTAGCGGGGGGCCACCAGGGGCCAACGTCCTGACTTTC.